The 3 T cell receptor beta chains given below trace back to one sample, sequenced in a study of T cell repertoires in cytomegalovirus infection. These receptors' antigens are unknown. Using its own MiXCR run on the reads, TCRdb lists one record per CDR3 protein. The data hold 250,000 to 400,000 distinct CDR3 sequences, with approximately 25% observed a single time. The specimen was cultured PBMCs, collected from culture after CMV antigen stimulation. The receptors here all came from a human donor in good health (CMV status not recorded). Some clones in this sample may be carry-over from other donors' samples.

The chain combines TRBV7-2 with TRBJ2-5; D unclear. Between the trimmed V and J ends, which lost 5 bases and 4 bases, there was a span of 11 bases. The CDR3 consists of 13 residues. Per germline, CDR1 SGHTA and CDR2 FQGNSA. This CDR3 reads CASSRAVGETQYF. CDR3 DNA: TGTGCCAGCAGCCGGGCGGTCGGAGAGACCCAGTACTTC.

This clonotype occurred a few times. The rearrangement uses TRBV11-2 and TRBJ2-5; 12 bases match TRBD2. The trim removed 1 base at V and 4 bases at J, leaving 10 bases unmatched. Per the germline V gene, CDR1 is SGHAT and CDR2 is FQNNGV. This CDR3 spans 18 amino acids. The CDR3 bases are TGTGCCAGCAGCTTAGGAATGCTAGCGGGAGGGCCCCTAGAGACCCAGTACTTC. Translated, it gives CASSLGMLAGGPLETQYF.

This chain links TRBV3-1 with TRBJ2-1; 7 positions agree with TRBD2. V lost 0 bases and J lost 4; bases outside the gene matches: 9. Germline-derived CDR1 and CDR2 are LGHDT and YNNKEL (reference sequence). The CDR3 has 17 amino acids. The CDR3, as DNA: TGTGCCAGCAGCCAAGATGTGGGAGGGAGGGCTTACAATGAGCAGTTCTTC. Its protein is CASSQDVGGRAYNEQFF.